The 5 T cell receptor beta chains below come from one sample, sequenced in a study of T cells in Graves' hyperthyroidism and ophthalmopathy. Amplification of TCR beta CDR3 regions used RNA as the template. The TCR CDR3 was amplified in a first-round RT-PCR using the HTBI primer set. Each CDR3 protein gets one entry after TCRdb re-called the multiplex PCR reads with MiXCR. Of about 700,000 distinct CDR3 sequences in the sample, approximately 15% were seen once. The material sequenced was blood. The receptors were sampled from a woman aged 18-29 years with Graves' hyperthyroidism.

This clonotype showed up many times. V is TRBV13 and J is TRBJ2-7; D uncertain. Germline V CDR1 and CDR2: PRHDT, FYEKMQ (reference sequence). Trimming removed 5 bases at V and 2 bases at J, with 13 bases between. This CDR3 is 14 amino acids long. CDR3: CASSGDRKTYEQYF. DNA of the CDR3: TGTGCCAGCAGCGGAGATCGTAAAACCTACGAGCAGTACTTC.

The chain combines TRBV14 with TRBJ2-1, with 12 bases aligning to TRBD2. J was trimmed by 8 bases and V by 4 bases; bases with no gene match: 6. The CDR3 covers 15 residues. CDR1 and CDR2 from the germline V gene are SGHDN and FVKESK. The DNA of the CDR3 is TGTGCCAGCAGCCTTGGACTAGCGGGGTCCCATGAGCAGTTCTTC. As protein: CASSLGLAGSHEQFF.

V is TRBV2 and J is TRBJ2-1; TRBD1 aligns across 10 bases. The CDR3 is 14 residues long. From germline, CDR1 is SNHLY and CDR2 FYNNEI. V shed 9 bases and J 5 bases; nucleotides not matched to a gene: 7. CDR3 residues: CASPTGGPNNEQFF. The DNA for the CDR3 is TGTGCCAGTCCGACAGGGGGCCCTAACAATGAGCAGTTCTTC.

DNA of the CDR3: TGTGCCAGCAGCCACCCGGACACCGGGGCCACTGAAGCTTTCTTT. Its translation: CASSHPDTGATEAFF. The chain employs TRBV7-9 and TRBJ1-1; the D gene is possibly TRBD1 (5 bases). The germline CDR1 and CDR2 sequences are SEHNR and FQNEAQ (reference sequence). The CDR3 covers 15 residues. Trimming shortened V by 5 bases and J by 4 bases, and 17 bases separated the two germline ends.

This clonotype was seen many times. The CDR3 loop reads CASSPVGGSALGGEQFF. CDR3 DNA: TGTGCCAGCAGCCCCGTCGGCGGGAGCGCCTTAGGGGGTGAGCAGTTCTTC. The chain links TRBV7-2 to TRBJ2-1; the D gene is possibly TRBD2 (7 bases). V lost 5 bases and J lost 9, with 26 bases in between. The CDR3 runs 17 residues. The germline V gene has CDR1 SGHTA and CDR2 FQGNSA. The whole variable domain, filled in from reference TRBV7-2 and TRBJ2-1, reads GAGVSQSPSNKVTEKGKDVELRCDPISGHTALYWYRQSLGQGLEFLIYFQGNSAPDKSGLPSDRFSAERTGGSVSTLTIQRTQQEDSAVYLCASSPVGGSALGGEQFFGPGTRLTVL.